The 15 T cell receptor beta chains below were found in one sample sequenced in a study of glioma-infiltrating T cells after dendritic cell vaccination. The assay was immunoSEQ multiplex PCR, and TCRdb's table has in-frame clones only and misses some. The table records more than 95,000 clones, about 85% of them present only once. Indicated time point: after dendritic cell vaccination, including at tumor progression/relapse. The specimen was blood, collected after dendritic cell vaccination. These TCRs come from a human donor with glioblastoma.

CDR3: CASSPLSETQYF. The CDR3, as DNA: TGTGCCAGCAGCCCCCTCTCCGAGACCCAGTACTTC. The V gene is TRBV28, the J gene TRBJ2-5; no firm D call. Germline-derived CDR1 and CDR2 are MDHEN and SYDVKM. Trimming removed 6 bases at V and 5 bases at J, with 10 bases between. The CDR3 consists of 12 residues.

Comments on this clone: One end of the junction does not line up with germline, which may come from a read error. CDR3 in DNA: TGTGCCAGCAGAGAAGGGGGCTTCTACGAGCAGTACTTC. It specifies CASREGGFYEQYF. The J gene is TRBJ2-7, the V gene TRBV6-1, with TRBD1 matching over 7 bases. The length of the CDR3 is 13 residues. The germline V gene has CDR1 MNHNS and CDR2 SASEGT.

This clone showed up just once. CDR3 coding DNA: TGTGCCAGCAGTTCGAGTCACAGGGGATCCTACGAGCAGTACTTC. This codes for CASSSSHRGSYEQYF. This chain connects TRBV6-5 to TRBJ2-7, with 7 bases that match TRBD1. Per germline, CDR1 MNHEY and CDR2 SVGAGI. This CDR3 is built from 15 residues. Trimming cost V 4 bases and J 1 base; bases outside gene matches: 7.

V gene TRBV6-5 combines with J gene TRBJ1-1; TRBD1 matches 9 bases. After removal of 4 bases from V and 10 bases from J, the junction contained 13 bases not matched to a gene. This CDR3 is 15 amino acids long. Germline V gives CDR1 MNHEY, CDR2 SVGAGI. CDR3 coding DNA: TGTGCCAGCAGTTCGTCCCGGGACAGGGTCGGGAGAGCTTTCTTT. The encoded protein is CASSSSRDRVGRAFF.

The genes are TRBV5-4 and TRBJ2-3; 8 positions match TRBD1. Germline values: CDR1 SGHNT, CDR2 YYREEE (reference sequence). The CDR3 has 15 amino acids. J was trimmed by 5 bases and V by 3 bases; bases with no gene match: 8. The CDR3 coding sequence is TGTGCCAGCAGCTCCTCCGACAGGGGAGAAGATACGCAGTATTTT. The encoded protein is CASSSSDRGEDTQYF.

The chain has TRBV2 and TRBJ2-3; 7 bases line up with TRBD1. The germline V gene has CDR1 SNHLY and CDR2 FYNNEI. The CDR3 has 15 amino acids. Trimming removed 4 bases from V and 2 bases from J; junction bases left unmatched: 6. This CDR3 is CASSGRDSPTDTQYF. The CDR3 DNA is TGTGCCAGCAGTGGTAGGGACAGCCCCACAGATACGCAGTATTTT.

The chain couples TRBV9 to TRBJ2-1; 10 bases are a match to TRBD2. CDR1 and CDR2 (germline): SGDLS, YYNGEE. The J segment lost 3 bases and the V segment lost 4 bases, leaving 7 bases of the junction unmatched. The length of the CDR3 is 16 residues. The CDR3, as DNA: TGTGCCAGCAGCCTTACCACTAGCGGGGTCTACAATGAGCAGTTCTTC. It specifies CASSLTTSGVYNEQFF.

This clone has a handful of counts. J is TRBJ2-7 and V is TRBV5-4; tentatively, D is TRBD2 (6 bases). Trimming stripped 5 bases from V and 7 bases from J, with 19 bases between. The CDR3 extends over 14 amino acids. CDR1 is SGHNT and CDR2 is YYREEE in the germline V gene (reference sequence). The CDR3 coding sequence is TGTGCCAGCAGTTTCCAACCGCGGGATACGGAGCAGTACTTC. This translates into CASSFQPRDTEQYF.

CDR3 DNA: TGTGCCTGGAGTGCCTCTAGCGGGGGGGCTCTCTACGAGCAGTACTTC. This encodes CAWSASSGGALYEQYF. The chain joins TRBV30 to TRBJ2-5; 12 nucleotides match TRBD2. The J call may be mistaken, given a closer DNA end match to TRBJ2-7. CDR1 and CDR2 from the germline V gene are GTSNPN and SVGIG (reference sequence). The CDR3 spans 16 residues.

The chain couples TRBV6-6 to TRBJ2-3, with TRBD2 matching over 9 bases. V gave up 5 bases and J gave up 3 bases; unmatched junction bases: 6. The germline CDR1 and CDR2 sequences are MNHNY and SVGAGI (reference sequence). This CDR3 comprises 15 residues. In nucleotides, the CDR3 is TGTGCCAGCAGTCGTAGCGGGGGTCGGACAGATACGCAGTATTTT. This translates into CASSRSGGRTDTQYF.

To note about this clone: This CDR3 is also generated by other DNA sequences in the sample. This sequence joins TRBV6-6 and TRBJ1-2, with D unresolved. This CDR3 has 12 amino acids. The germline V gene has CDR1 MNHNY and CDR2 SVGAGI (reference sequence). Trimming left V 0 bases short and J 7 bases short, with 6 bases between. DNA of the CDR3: TGTGCCAGCAGTTACTCGACGGGTGGCTACACCTTC. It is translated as CASSYSTGGYTF.

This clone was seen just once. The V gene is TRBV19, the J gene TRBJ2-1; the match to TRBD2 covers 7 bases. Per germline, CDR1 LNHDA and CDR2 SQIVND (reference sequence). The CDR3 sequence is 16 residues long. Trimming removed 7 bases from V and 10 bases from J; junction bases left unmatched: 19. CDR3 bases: TGTGCCAGTACCTCGAACGGGGCTAGCGGATTACTAGAGCAGTTCTTC. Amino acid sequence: CASTSNGASGLLEQFF.

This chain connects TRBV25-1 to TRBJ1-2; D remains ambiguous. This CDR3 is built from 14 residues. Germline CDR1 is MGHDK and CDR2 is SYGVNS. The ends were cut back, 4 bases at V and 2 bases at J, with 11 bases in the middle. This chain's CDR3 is CASSGMGTNYGYTF. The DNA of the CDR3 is TGTGCCAGCAGTGGTATGGGCACCAACTATGGCTACACCTTC.

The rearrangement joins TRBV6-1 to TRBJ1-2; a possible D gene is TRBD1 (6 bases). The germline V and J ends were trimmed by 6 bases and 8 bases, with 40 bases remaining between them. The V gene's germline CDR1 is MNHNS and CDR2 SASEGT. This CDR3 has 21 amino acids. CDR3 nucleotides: TGTGCCAGCAGGGAACAGCCCATCATTTGGGTGGTACAGGGAAGGTATCGGGGCTACACCTTC. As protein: CASREQPIIWVVQGRYRGYTF.

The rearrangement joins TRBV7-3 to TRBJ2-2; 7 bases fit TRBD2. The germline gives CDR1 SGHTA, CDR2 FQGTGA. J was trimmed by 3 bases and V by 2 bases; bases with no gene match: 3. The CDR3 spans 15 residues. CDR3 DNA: TGTGCCAGCAGCTTAGGGCGGGAGTACACCGGGGAGCTGTTTTTT. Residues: CASSLGREYTGELFF.